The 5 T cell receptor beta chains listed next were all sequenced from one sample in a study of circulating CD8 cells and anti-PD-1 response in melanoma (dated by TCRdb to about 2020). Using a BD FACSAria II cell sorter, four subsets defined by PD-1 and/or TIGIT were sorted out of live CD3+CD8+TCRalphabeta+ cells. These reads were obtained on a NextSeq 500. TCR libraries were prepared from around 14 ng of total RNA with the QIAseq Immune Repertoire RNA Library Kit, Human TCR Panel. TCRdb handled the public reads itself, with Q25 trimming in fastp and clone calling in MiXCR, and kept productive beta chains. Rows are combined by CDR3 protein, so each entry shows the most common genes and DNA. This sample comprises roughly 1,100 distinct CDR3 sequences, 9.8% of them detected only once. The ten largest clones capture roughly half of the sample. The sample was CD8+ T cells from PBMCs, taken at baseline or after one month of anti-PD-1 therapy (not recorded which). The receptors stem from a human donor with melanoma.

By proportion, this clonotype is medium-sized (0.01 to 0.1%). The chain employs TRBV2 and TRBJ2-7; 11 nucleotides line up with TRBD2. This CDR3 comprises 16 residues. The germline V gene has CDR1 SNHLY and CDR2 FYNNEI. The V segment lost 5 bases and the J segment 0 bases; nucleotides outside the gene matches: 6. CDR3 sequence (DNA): TGTGCCAGCAGTCAGAGACTAGCGGGGCACTCCTACGAGCAGTACTTC. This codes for CASSQRLAGHSYEQYF.

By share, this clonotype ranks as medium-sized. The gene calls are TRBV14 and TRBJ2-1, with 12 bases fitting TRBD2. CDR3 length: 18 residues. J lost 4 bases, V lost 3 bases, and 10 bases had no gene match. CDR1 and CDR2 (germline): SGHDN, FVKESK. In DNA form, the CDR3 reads TGTGCCAGCAGCCACAACGAGTTGCTAGCGGGGGGGTACAATGAGCAGTTCTTC. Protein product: CASSHNELLAGGYNEQFF.

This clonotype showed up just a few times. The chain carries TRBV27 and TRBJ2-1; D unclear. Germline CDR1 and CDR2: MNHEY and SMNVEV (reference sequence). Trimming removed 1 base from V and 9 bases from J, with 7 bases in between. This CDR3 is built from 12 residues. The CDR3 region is CASSLLGGEQFF. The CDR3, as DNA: TGTGCCAGCAGTTTATTAGGTGGTGAGCAGTTCTTC.

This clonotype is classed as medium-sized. CDR3 loop: CASSLRGQWEETQYF. The DNA for the CDR3 is TGTGCCAGCAGCTTAAGGGGACAGTGGGAAGAGACCCAGTACTTC. The chain is built from TRBV7-3 and TRBJ2-5; 7 nucleotides line up with TRBD1. CDR3 length: 15 residues. J gave up 3 bases and V 1 base, and 5 bases lay outside the gene matches. Germline CDR1 and CDR2: SGHTA and FQGTGA.

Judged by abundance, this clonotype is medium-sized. The CDR3 DNA reads as TGTGCCAGTAGTATAGATCAGCCAGGGGTCATTTTAAATGAGCAGTTCTTC. Translated, it gives CASSIDQPGVILNEQFF. This chain links TRBV19 with TRBJ2-1; a possible D gene is TRBD1 (6 bases). Trimming took off 0 bases at V and 7 bases at J, with 19 bases between the two ends. The germline CDR1 and CDR2 sequences are LNHDA and SQIVND (reference sequence). The CDR3 is made up of 17 amino acids.